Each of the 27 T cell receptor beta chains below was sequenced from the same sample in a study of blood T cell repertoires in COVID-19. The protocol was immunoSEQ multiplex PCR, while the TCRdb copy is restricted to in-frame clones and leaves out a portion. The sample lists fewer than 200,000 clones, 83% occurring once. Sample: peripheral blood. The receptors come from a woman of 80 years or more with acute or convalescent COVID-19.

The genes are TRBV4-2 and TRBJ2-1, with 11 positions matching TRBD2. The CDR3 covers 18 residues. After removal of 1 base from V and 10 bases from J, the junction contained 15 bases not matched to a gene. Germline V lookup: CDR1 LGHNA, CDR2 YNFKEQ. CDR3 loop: CASSQGGGLAGGVGEQFF. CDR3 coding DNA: TGTGCCAGCAGCCAAGGGGGCGGCCTAGCGGGAGGAGTGGGAGAGCAGTTCTTC.

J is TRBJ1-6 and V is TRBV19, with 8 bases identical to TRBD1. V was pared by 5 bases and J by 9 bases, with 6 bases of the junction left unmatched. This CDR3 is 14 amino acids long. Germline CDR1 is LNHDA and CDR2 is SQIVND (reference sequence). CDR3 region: CASSQTGAISPLHF. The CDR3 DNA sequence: TGTGCCAGTAGTCAGACAGGGGCGATTTCACCCCTCCACTTT.

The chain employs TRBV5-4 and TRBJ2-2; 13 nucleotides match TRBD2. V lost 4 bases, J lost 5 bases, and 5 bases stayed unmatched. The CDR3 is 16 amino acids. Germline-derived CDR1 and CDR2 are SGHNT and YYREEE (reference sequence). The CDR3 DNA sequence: TGTGCCAGCAGCGTAAGACTAGCGGGGGGTACCGGGGAGCTGTTTTTT. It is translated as CASSVRLAGGTGELFF.

The CDR3 DNA sequence: TGTGCCAGCAGCTTGGACGGGACAGGGTCCGGAAACACCATATATTTT. This encodes CASSLDGTGSGNTIYF. The chain couples TRBV5-5 to TRBJ1-3, with 9 bases matching TRBD1. Germline CDR1 SGHKS, CDR2 YYEKEE (reference sequence). This CDR3 has 16 amino acids. The V and J ends lost 0 bases and 4 bases, in that order; junction bases with no gene match: 5.

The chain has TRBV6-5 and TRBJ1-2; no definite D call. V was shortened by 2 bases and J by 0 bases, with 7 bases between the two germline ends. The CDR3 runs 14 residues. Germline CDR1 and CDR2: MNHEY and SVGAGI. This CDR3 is CASSYDIANYGYTF. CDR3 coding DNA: TGTGCCAGCAGTTACGACATAGCTAACTATGGCTACACCTTC.

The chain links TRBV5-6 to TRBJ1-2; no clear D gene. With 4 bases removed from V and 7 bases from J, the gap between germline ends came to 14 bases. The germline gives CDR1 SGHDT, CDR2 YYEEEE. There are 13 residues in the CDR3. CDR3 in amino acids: CASSPNQVGGYTF. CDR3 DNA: TGTGCCAGCAGCCCGAACCAGGTTGGTGGCTACACCTTC.

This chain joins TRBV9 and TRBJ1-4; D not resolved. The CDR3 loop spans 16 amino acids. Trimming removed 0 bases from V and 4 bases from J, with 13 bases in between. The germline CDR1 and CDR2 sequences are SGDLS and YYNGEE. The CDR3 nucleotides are TGTGCCAGCAGCGTAGGAGGCCGCATAGGTAATGAAAAACTGTTTTTT. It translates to CASSVGGRIGNEKLFF.

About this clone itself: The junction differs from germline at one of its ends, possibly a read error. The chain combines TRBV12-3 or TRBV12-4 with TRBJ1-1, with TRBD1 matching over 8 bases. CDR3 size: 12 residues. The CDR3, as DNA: TGTGCCAGCAGCACCGGGACAGGCCCTCCACTTTTT. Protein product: CASSTGTGPPLF.

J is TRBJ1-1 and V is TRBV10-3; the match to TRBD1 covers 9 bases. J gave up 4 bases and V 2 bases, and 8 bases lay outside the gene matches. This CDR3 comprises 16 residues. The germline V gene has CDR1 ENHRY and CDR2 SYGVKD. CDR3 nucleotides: TGTGCCATCAGTGAGCCCGGACAGGGGACGGGCACTGAAGCTTTCTTT. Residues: CAISEPGQGTGTEAFF.

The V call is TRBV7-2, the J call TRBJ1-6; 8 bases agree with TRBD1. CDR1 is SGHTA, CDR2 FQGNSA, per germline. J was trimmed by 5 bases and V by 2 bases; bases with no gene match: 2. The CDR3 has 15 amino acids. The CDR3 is CASSLTGQDNSPLHF. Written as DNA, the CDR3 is TGTGCCAGCAGCTTAACGGGACAGGATAATTCACCCCTCCACTTT.

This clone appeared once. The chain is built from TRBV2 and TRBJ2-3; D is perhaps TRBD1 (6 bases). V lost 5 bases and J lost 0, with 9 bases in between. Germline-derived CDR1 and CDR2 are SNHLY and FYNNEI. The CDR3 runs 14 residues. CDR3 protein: CASSRDTSTDTQYF. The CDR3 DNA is TGTGCCAGCAGTCGGGACACAAGCACAGATACGCAGTATTTT.

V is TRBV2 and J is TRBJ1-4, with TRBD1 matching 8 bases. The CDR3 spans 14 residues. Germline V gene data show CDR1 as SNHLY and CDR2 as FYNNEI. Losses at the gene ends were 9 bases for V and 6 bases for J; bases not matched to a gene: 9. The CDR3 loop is CASRRTGQHEKLFF. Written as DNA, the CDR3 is TGTGCCAGTAGGCGGACAGGGCAACATGAAAAACTGTTTTTT.

For the CDR3, the DNA is TGTGCCAGCAGCCAAAATCGGGACAGAAGCGAGCAGTACTTC. It specifies CASSQNRDRSEQYF. This chain joins TRBV3-1 (or the pseudogene TRBV3-2) and TRBJ2-7, with 7 positions matching TRBD1. The V gene end was trimmed by 2 bases and the J gene end by 6 bases; junction bases not matched to a gene: 7. The CDR3 is 14 residues long. Germline assignment: CDR1 LGHDT and CDR2 YNNKEL (reference sequence).

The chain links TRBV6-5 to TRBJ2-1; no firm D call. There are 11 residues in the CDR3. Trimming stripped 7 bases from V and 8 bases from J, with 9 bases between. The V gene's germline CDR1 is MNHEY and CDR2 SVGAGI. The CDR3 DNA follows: TGTGCCAGCACGGCGGCCTATGAGCAGTTCTTC. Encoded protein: CASTAAYEQFF.

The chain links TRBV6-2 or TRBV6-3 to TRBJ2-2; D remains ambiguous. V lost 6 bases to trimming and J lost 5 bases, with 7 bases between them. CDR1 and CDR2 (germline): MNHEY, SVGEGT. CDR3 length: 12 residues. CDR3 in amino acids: CASSRQTGELFF. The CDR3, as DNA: TGTGCCAGCAGCCGTCAAACCGGGGAGCTGTTTTTT.

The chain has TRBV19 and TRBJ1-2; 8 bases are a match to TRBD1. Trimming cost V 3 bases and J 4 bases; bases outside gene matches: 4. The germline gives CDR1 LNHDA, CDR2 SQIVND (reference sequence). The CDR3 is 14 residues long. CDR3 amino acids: CASSIPTGAYGYTF. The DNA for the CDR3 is TGTGCCAGTAGTATTCCGACAGGGGCCTATGGCTACACCTTC.

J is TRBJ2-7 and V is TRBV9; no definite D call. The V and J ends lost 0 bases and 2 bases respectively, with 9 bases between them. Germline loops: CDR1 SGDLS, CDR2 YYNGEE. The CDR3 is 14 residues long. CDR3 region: CASSVGADPYEQYF. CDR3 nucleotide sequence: TGTGCCAGCAGCGTAGGGGCAGATCCCTACGAGCAGTACTTC.

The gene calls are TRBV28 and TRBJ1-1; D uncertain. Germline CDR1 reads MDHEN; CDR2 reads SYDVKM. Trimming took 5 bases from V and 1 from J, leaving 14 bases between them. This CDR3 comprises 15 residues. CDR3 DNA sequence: TGTGCCAGCAGTCCCTCGTTGCTACGGAACACTGAAGCTTTCTTT. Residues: CASSPSLLRNTEAFF. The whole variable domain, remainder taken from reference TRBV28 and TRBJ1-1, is DVKVTQSSRYLVKRTGEKVFLECVQDMDHENMFWYRQDPGLGLRLIYFSYDVKMKEKGDIPEGYSVSREKKERFSLILESASTNQTSMYLCASSPSLLRNTEAFFGQGTRLTVV.

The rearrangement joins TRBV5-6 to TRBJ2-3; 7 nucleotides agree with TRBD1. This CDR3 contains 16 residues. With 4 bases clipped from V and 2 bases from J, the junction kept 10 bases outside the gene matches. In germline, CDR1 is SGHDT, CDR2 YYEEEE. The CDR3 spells CASSRDRVEATDTQYF. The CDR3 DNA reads TGTGCCAGCAGCCGTGACAGGGTTGAGGCCACAGATACGCAGTATTTT. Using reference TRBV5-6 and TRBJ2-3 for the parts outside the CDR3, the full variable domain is DAGVTQSPTHLIKTRGQQVTLRCSPKSGHDTVSWYQQALGQGPQFIFQYYEEEERQRGNFPDRFSGHQFPNYSSELNVNALLLGDSALYLCASSRDRVEATDTQYFGPGTRLTVL.

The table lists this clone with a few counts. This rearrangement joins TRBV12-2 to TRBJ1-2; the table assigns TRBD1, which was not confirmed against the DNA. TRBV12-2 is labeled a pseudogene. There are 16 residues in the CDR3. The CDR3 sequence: CASRLTAPPRQGGYTF. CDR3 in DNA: TGTGCAAGTCGCTTAACTGCCCCACCTAGGCAGGGGGGCTACACCTTC.

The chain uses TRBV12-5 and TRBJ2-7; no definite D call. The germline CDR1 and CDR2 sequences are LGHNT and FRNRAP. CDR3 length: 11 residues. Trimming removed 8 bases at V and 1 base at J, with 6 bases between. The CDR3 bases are TGTGCTAGTAGCACTTCCTACGAGCAGTACTTC. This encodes CASSTSYEQYF.

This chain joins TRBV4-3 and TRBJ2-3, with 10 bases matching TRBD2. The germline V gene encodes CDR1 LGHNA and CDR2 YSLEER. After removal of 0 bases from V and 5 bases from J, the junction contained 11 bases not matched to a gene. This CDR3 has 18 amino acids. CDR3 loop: CASSQEDPLAGERDTQYF. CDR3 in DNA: TGCGCCAGCAGCCAAGAGGACCCGCTAGCGGGAGAACGAGATACGCAGTATTTT.

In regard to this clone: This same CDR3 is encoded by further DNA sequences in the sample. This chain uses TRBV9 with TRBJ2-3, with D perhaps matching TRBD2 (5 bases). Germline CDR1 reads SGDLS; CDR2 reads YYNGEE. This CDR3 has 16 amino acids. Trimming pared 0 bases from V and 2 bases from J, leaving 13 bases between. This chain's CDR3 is CASSVGPSGNTDTQYF. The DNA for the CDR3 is TGTGCCAGCAGCGTAGGCCCCAGCGGAAACACAGATACGCAGTATTTT. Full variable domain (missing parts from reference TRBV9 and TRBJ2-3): DSGVTQTPKHLITATGQRVTLRCSPRSGDLSVYWYQQSLDQGLQFLIQYYNGEERAKGNILERFSAQQFPDLHSELNLSSLELGDSALYFCASSVGPSGNTDTQYFGPGTRLTVL.

CDR3 coding DNA: TGTGCCAGCAGCCCGAGTCGACTAGGGGAGACCCAGTACTTC. Translation: CASSPSRLGETQYF. The V and J genes are TRBV7-3 and TRBJ2-5; weak D call: TRBD2 (6 bases). The CDR3 is 14 amino acids. The germline V gene has CDR1 SGHTA and CDR2 FQGTGA. V was clipped by 5 bases and J by 5 bases, with 15 bases between them.

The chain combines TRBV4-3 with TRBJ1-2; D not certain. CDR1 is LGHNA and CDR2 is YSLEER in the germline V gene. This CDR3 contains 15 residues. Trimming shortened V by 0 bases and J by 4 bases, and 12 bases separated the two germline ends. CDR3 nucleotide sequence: TGCGCCAGCAGCCAAGATTTTGCAGAGGGCTATGGCTACACCTTC. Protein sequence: CASSQDFAEGYGYTF.

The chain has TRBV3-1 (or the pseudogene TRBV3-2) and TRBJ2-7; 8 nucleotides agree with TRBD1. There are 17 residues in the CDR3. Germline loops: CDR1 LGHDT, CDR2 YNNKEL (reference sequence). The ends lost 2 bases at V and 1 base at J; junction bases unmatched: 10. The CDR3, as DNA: TGTGCCAGCAGCCAATACGCGGACAGGGTGAAATCCTACGAGCAGTACTTC. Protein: CASSQYADRVKSYEQYF.

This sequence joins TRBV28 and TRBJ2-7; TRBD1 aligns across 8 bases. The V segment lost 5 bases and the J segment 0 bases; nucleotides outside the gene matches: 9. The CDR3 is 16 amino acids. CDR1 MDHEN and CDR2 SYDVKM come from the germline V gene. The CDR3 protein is CASSPLRDRHSYEQYF. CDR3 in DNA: TGTGCCAGCAGTCCTCTCCGGGACAGGCACTCCTACGAGCAGTACTTC.